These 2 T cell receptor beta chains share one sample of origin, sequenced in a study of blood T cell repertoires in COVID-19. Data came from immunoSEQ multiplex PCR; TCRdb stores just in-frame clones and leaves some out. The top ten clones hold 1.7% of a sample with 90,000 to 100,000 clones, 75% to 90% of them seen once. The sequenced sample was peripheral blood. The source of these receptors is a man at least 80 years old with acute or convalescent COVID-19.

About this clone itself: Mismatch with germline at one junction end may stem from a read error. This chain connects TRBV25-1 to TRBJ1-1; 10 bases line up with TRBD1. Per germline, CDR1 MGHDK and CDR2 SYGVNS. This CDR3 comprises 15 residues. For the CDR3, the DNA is TGTGCCAGCAGTCGACAGGGGGCTATGAAAACTGAAGCTTTCTTT. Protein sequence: CASSRQGAMKTEAFF.

The CDR3 bases are TGTGCCAGCAGCCCCTTTCGAGGGGGCCGGGAGACCCAGTACTTC. It yields the protein CASSPFRGGRETQYF. The genes are TRBV7-3 and TRBJ2-5; 7 bases are a match to TRBD1. Germline loops: CDR1 SGHTA, CDR2 FQGTGA. The CDR3 spans 15 residues. V was pared by 5 bases and J by 5 bases, with 11 bases of the junction left unmatched.